What follows are 26 T cell receptor beta chains derived from one specimen sequenced in a study of cytomegalovirus exposure and HLA in healthy donors. The PCR employed 60 Vbeta primers together with 13 Jbeta primers. Sequencing was performed with immunoSEQ multiplex PCR; in TCRdb, only in-frame clones are kept and a portion is missing. Of about 140,000 clones in the sample, around 79% were seen once. Material for sequencing was PBMCs. The receptors here all came from a woman aged 40 to 49 in good health and CMV-seronegative.

This chain links TRBV27 with TRBJ2-1; possibly TRBD1 for D (5 bases). The CDR3 is 14 amino acids. V lost 4 bases, J lost 8 bases, and 15 bases lay in between. The germline CDR1 and CDR2 sequences are MNHEY and SMNVEV (reference sequence). The CDR3, as DNA: TGTGCCAGCAGTTACGGACAAGCCGGCGATGAGCAGTTCTTC. It is translated as CASSYGQAGDEQFF.

The chain carries TRBV18 and TRBJ2-7; TRBD1 matches at 10 bases. Looked up from germline, CDR1 is KGHSH and CDR2 is LQKENI. The ends lost 0 bases at V and 7 bases at J; junction bases unmatched: 9. The CDR3 loop spans 16 amino acids. For the CDR3, the DNA is TGTGCCAGCTCACCACCCCGGGACAGGGGAGGTCGAGAGCAGTACTTC. This gives the protein CASSPPRDRGGREQYF.

This chain joins TRBV19 and TRBJ2-3; D is unresolved. The CDR3 consists of 15 residues. The V gene's germline CDR1 is LNHDA and CDR2 SQIVND (reference sequence). Trimming cost V 7 bases and J 8 bases, with 22 bases left between them. CDR3 coding DNA: TGTGCCAGTACCCGAGGCACTTCTCACCTTGGTACGCAGTATTTT. It is translated as CASTRGTSHLGTQYF. The full variable domain, with the rest looked up from reference TRBV19 and TRBJ2-3, is DGGITQSPKYLFRKEGQNVTLSCEQNLNHDAMYWYRQDPGQGLRLIYYSQIVNDFQKGDIAEGYSVSREKKESFPLTVTSAQKNPTAFYLCASTRGTSHLGTQYFGPGTRLTVL.

The V and J genes are TRBV19 and TRBJ2-5, with 7 bases aligning to TRBD1. The germline CDR1 and CDR2 sequences are LNHDA and SQIVND (reference sequence). The CDR3 extends over 13 amino acids. V trimming: 6 bases; J trimming: 2 bases; junction bases outside the gene matches: 3. The CDR3 DNA is TGTGCCAGTAGGACAGGGTCGCAAGAGACCCAGTACTTC. Its protein product is CASRTGSQETQYF.

This clone appeared a few times. The gene calls are TRBV2 and TRBJ1-1; 8 positions agree with TRBD1. Germline trimming cut 7 bases from V and 4 bases from J; bases unmatched to any gene: 5. The CDR3 length is 13 residues. Germline-derived CDR1 and CDR2 are SNHLY and FYNNEI. CDR3 loop: CASKGDRGTEAFF. CDR3 bases: TGTGCCAGCAAGGGTGACAGGGGCACTGAAGCTTTCTTT.

The V call is TRBV6-1, the J call TRBJ1-4, with 8 bases fitting TRBD1. Germline CDR1 is MNHNS and CDR2 is SASEGT. The CDR3 has 14 residues. V shed 6 bases and J 8 bases; nucleotides not matched to a gene: 8. DNA for the CDR3: TGTGCCAGCAGGCAGGGGGCGAGGGAGGAAAAACTGTTTTTT. Amino acids: CASRQGAREEKLFF.

The chain is built from TRBV7-2 and TRBJ1-5; 7 bases map to TRBD1. CDR1 and CDR2 (germline): SGHTA, FQGNSA. J was trimmed by 9 bases and V by 1 base; bases with no gene match: 9. This CDR3 spans 15 amino acids. The CDR3 DNA sequence: TGTGCCAGCAGCTTAGTGGGGGACAGTTTTCGGCCCCAGCATTTT. Translated, it gives CASSLVGDSFRPQHF.

This rearrangement joins TRBV9 to TRBJ2-2; TRBD2 aligns across 11 bases. The CDR3 length is 16 residues. Germline V gene data show CDR1 as SGDLS and CDR2 as YYNGEE. V was pared by 0 bases and J by 7 bases, with 5 bases of the junction left unmatched. The CDR3 nucleotides read TGTGCCAGCAGCGTAGTAGCGGGGGGGCAGATCGGGGAGCTGTTTTTT. Translating gives CASSVVAGGQIGELFF.

The CDR3 bases are TGTGCCAGCAGCCGGGGGGCGAACACCGGGGAGCTGTTTTTT. It specifies CASSRGANTGELFF. This rearrangement joins TRBV4-2 to TRBJ2-2; D possibly corresponds to TRBD2 (6 bases). This CDR3 has 14 residues. Germline values: CDR1 LGHNA, CDR2 YNFKEQ. Trimming took off 4 bases at V and 0 bases at J, with 6 bases between the two ends.

Remarks on this clone: Other nucleotide sequences from this sample produce the same CDR3. V gene TRBV7-9 combines with J gene TRBJ2-5, with 9 bases matching TRBD1. The V segment lost 5 bases and the J segment 3 bases; nucleotides outside the gene matches: 1. This CDR3 region has 13 residues. CDR1 SEHNR and CDR2 FQNEAQ come from the germline V gene (reference sequence). The CDR3 reads CASSRDREETQYF. CDR3 bases: TGTGCCAGCAGCCGGGACAGGGAAGAGACCCAGTACTTC.

This chain's CDR3 is CASTTLGTGESYGYTF. CDR3 sequence (DNA): TGTGCCAGTACGACCCTTGGAACAGGGGAATCCTATGGCTACACCTTC. The chain links TRBV19 to TRBJ1-2, with TRBD1 matching over 7 bases. Germline V gene sequence: CDR1 LNHDA, CDR2 SQIVND (reference sequence). This CDR3 has 16 amino acids. The V gene end was trimmed by 7 bases and the J gene end by 4 bases; junction bases not matched to a gene: 15.

V is TRBV6-1 and J is TRBJ2-5, with 8 bases aligning to TRBD1. With 2 bases clipped from V and 4 bases from J, the junction kept 9 bases outside the gene matches. CDR3 length equals 16 residues. Germline CDR1 is MNHNS and CDR2 is SASEGT. As DNA, the CDR3 is TGTGCCAGCAGTGAACATGGGCAGGGGGCACGAGAGACCCAGTACTTC. The encoded protein is CASSEHGQGARETQYF.

The chain has TRBV28 and TRBJ1-2, with TRBD1 matching over 7 bases. CDR1 and CDR2 from the germline V gene are MDHEN and SYDVKM. The CDR3 loop spans 14 amino acids. Losses at the gene ends were 10 bases for V and 2 bases for J; bases not matched to a gene: 10. CDR3 coding DNA: TGTGCCACCACTTCATCAGGGGGGAACTATGGCTACACCTTC. Translating it yields CATTSSGGNYGYTF.

The rearrangement joins TRBV2 to TRBJ2-1, with TRBD1 identical over 8 bases. CDR1 and CDR2 from the germline V gene are SNHLY and FYNNEI. J lost 9 bases, V lost 5 bases, and 12 bases had no gene match. The CDR3 spans 15 residues. Written as DNA, the CDR3 is TGTGCCAGCAGTAAGGACAGGGAGGACACAAGTGAGCAGTTCTTC. Amino acids: CASSKDREDTSEQFF.

The chain has TRBV4-1 and TRBJ1-1; D might be TRBD1 (5 bases). Trimming removed 4 bases from V and 1 base from J, with 13 bases in between. Per germline, CDR1 MGHRA and CDR2 YSYEKL. This CDR3 region has 15 residues. This chain's CDR3 is CASSRTITGNTEAFF. The CDR3 nucleotides read TGCGCCAGCAGCCGGACCATAACAGGGAACACTGAAGCTTTCTTT.

The DNA of the CDR3 is TGTGCCAGCAGCTTAAGGGGCGCGGGACAGGGGAACCAAGAGACCCAGTACTTC. Its translation: CASSLRGAGQGNQETQYF. V gene TRBV7-3 combines with J gene TRBJ2-5; TRBD1 agrees at 10 bases. Germline CDR1 and CDR2: SGHTA and FQGTGA. The CDR3 runs to 18 residues. J was trimmed by 0 bases and V by 1 base; bases with no gene match: 8.

The chain employs TRBV9 and TRBJ2-3, with D possibly matching TRBD2 (6 bases). This CDR3 spans 15 amino acids. The V gene's germline CDR1 is SGDLS and CDR2 YYNGEE. V was trimmed by 1 base and J by 4 bases, leaving 13 bases between them. The CDR3 region is CASSVRRGPADTQYF. CDR3 bases: TGTGCCAGCAGCGTAAGGAGGGGACCGGCAGATACGCAGTATTTT.

The chain is built from TRBV7-2 and TRBJ2-7, with 7 bases matching TRBD2. The V gene end was trimmed by 5 bases and the J gene end by 6 bases; junction bases not matched to a gene: 13. Germline CDR1 SGHTA, CDR2 FQGNSA. The CDR3 extends over 15 amino acids. CDR3 sequence reads: CASSTRIRGEGEQYF. Here the CDR3 DNA reads TGTGCCAGCAGCACCCGCATTCGAGGGGAGGGCGAGCAGTACTTC.

CDR3 region: CASSSHLSGAGVDTQYF. DNA of the CDR3: TGTGCCAGCAGTTCCCACCTTAGCGGGGCTGGGGTAGATACGCAGTATTTT. The chain has TRBV27 and TRBJ2-3, with 8 bases identical to TRBD2. The J segment lost 5 bases and the V segment lost 4 bases, leaving 14 bases of the junction unmatched. Looked up from germline, CDR1 is MNHEY and CDR2 is SMNVEV (reference sequence). The CDR3 has 17 amino acids.

The chain links TRBV13 to TRBJ1-3, with 9 bases matching TRBD1. Germline V gene lookup returns CDR1 PRHDT and CDR2 FYEKMQ (reference sequence). J lost 8 bases, V lost 5 bases, and 10 bases had no gene match. This CDR3 region has 15 residues. The CDR3 is CASSQDRDRVHTIYF. The CDR3 DNA reads TGTGCCAGCAGCCAAGACCGGGACAGGGTACACACCATATATTTT.

The chain employs TRBV7-9 and TRBJ1-2; 8 bases map to TRBD1. J gave up 8 bases and V 3 bases, and 5 bases lay outside the gene matches. From germline, CDR1 is SEHNR and CDR2 FQNEAQ (reference sequence). The CDR3 has 13 residues. As DNA, the CDR3 is TGTGCCAGCAGCTTGACAGGGGAATCGGGCTACACCTTC. Its translation is CASSLTGESGYTF.

The chain is built from TRBV27 and TRBJ1-1, with D uncertain. Germline CDR1 reads MNHEY; CDR2 reads SMNVEV (reference sequence). Trimming stripped 7 bases from V and 7 bases from J, with 22 bases between. The CDR3 runs to 15 residues. CDR3 residues: CASIPPPAVSGEAFF. The CDR3 bases are TGTGCCAGCATTCCTCCTCCCGCGGTGTCTGGTGAAGCTTTCTTT.

The CDR3 sequence: CSVTEQGFNYGYTF. The CDR3 DNA is TGCAGCGTGACCGAACAGGGATTTAACTATGGCTACACCTTC. The gene calls are TRBV29-1 and TRBJ1-2; tentative D call: TRBD1 (6 bases). The CDR3 consists of 14 residues. The ends were cut back, 6 bases at V and 1 base at J, with 15 bases in the middle. The germline CDR1 and CDR2 sequences are SQVTM and ANQGSEA.

The chain has TRBV11-2 and TRBJ2-7; 8 bases fit TRBD2. The V and J ends lost 1 base and 9 bases, in that order; junction bases with no gene match: 11. The CDR3 contains 15 residues. CDR1 is SGHAT and CDR2 is FQNNGV in the germline V gene. In DNA form, the CDR3 reads TGTGCCAGCAGCTTAGGTCGGGGGGGCCTACGAGGGCAGTACTTC. Translating it yields CASSLGRGGLRGQYF.

The chain links TRBV27 to TRBJ2-1, with a weak D call TRBD1 (5 bases). Germline V gene data show CDR1 as MNHEY and CDR2 as SMNVEV (reference sequence). The CDR3 covers 15 residues. Deletions cut 6 bases from V and 6 bases from J, with 18 bases between. CDR3 DNA sequence: TGTGCCAGCAGGAATGACAGAATTAAGGTCAATGAGCAGTTCTTC. As protein: CASRNDRIKVNEQFF.

J is TRBJ2-2 and V is TRBV19; TRBD1 agrees at 9 bases. Germline CDR1 is LNHDA and CDR2 is SQIVND (reference sequence). V shed 6 bases, J shed 5 bases, and the junction held 4 bases outside the gene matches. This CDR3 has 14 residues. CDR3 DNA sequence: TGTGCCAGTAGACGTGGACAGGGGACCGGGGAGCTGTTTTTT. It specifies CASRRGQGTGELFF.